This T cell receptor (beta chain) was recorded in a study of blood T cell repertoires in COVID-19. On the study more broadly: Specimens from acute and convalescent COVID-19 originated in the United States, Italy and Spain. T cells, B-cell-depleted T cells, or PBMCs provided the cDNA or gDNA that served as material.

The CDR3 spans 14 residues. Germline V gene lookup returns CDR1 SGHRS and CDR2 YFSETQ. V gave up 4 bases and J gave up 0 bases, with 11 bases separating them. Some clones are missing from TCRdb's copy, which holds only in-frame ones; the method was immunoSEQ multiplex PCR. The table records fewer than 250,000 clones, about four fifths of them present only once. Material for sequencing was peripheral blood. The chain is built from TRBV5-1 and TRBJ2-7; D perhaps matches TRBD2 (5 bases). The clonotype was recovered from a man aged 50 to 60 with active or convalescent COVID-19. The CDR3 sequence is CASSLLGDSYEQYF. The DNA of the CDR3 is TGCGCCAGCAGCCTCCTCGGGGACTCCTACGAGCAGTACTTC.